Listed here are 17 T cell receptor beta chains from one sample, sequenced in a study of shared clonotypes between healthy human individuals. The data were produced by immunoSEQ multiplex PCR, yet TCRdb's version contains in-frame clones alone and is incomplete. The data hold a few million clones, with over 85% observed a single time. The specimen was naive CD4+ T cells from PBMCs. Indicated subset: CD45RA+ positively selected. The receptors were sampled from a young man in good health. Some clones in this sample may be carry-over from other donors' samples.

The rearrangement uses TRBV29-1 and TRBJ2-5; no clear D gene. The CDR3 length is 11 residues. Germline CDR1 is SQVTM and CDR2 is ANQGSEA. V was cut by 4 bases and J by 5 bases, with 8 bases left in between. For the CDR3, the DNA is TGCAGCGTTGCGCAGGAGGAGACCCAGTACTTC. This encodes CSVAQEETQYF.

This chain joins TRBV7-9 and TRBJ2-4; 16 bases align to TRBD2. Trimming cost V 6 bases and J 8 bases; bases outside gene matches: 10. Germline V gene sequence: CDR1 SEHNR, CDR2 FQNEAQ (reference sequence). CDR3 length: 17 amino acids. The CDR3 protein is CASSTGTSGRGMDIQYF. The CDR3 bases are TGTGCCAGCAGTACGGGGACTAGCGGGAGGGGGATGGACATTCAGTACTTC.

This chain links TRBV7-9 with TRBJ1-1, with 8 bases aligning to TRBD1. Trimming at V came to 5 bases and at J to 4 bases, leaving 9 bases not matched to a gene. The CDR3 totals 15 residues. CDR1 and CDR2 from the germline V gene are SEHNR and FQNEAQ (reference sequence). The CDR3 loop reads CASSPQRTGFTEAFF. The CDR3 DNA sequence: TGTGCCAGCAGCCCCCAACGGACAGGGTTCACTGAAGCTTTCTTT.

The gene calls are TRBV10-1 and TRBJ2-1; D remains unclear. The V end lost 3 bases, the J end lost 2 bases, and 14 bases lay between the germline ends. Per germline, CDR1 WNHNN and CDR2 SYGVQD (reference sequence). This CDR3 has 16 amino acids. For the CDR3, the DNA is TGCGCCAGCAGTGATAGGACCCAACCTACCTACAATGAGCAGTTCTTC. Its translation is CASSDRTQPTYNEQFF.

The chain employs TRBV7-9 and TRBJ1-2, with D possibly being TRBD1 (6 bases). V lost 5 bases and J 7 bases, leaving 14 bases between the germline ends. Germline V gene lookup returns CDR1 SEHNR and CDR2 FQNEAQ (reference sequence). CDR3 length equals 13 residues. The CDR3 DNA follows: TGTGCCAGCAGCGCCCGGGACAAGGGTGGCTACACCTTC. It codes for CASSARDKGGYTF.

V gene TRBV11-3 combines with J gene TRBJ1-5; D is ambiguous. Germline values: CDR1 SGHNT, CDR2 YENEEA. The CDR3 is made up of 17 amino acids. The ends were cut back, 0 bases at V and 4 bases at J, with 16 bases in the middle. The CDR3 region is CASSLEADLYGNQPQHF. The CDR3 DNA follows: TGTGCCAGCAGCTTAGAAGCAGACCTCTATGGGAATCAGCCCCAGCATTTT.

The CDR3 coding sequence is TGTGCCAGCAGCCCACGACTCAGGGCCTCCTACGAGCAGTACTTC. Its protein is CASSPRLRASYEQYF. V is TRBV14 and J is TRBJ2-7, with D perhaps matching TRBD1 (5 bases). Germline V gene sequence: CDR1 SGHDN, CDR2 FVKESK. V lost 4 bases to trimming and J lost 0 bases, with 13 bases between them. The length of the CDR3 is 15 residues. The full variable domain, with the rest looked up from reference TRBV14 and TRBJ2-7, is EAGVTQFPSHSVIEKGQTVTLRCDPISGHDNLYWYRRVMGKEIKFLLHFVKESKQDESGMPNNRFLAERTGGTYSTLKVQPAELEDSGVYFCASSPRLRASYEQYFGPGTRLTVT.

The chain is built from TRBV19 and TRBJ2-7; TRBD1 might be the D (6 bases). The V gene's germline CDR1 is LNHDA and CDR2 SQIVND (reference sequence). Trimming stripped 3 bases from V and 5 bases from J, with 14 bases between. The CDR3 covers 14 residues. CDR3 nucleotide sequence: TGTGCCAGTAGTATTCAACCAGGGGCCGACGAGCAGTACTTC. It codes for CASSIQPGADEQYF.

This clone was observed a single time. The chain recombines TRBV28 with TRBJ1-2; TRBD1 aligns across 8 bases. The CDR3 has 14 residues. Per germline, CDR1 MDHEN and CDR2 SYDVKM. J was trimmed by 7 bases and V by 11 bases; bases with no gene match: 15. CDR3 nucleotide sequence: TGTGCCGGTGGACACAGGGGGGGGGAGATTGGCTACACCTTC. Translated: CAGGHRGGEIGYTF.

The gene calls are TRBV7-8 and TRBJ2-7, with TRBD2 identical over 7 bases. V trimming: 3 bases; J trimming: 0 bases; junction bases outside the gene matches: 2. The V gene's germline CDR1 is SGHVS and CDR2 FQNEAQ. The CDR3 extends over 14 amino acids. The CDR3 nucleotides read TGTGCCAGCAGCTTCCGGACTAGCTCCTACGAGCAGTACTTC. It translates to CASSFRTSSYEQYF.

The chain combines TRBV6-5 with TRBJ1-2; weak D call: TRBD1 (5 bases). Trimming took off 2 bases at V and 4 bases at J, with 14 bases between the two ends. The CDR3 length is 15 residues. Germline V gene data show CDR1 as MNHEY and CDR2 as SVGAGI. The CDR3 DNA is TGTGCCAGCAGTTACACGGCAGGGATTCTCTATGGCTACACCTTC. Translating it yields CASSYTAGILYGYTF.

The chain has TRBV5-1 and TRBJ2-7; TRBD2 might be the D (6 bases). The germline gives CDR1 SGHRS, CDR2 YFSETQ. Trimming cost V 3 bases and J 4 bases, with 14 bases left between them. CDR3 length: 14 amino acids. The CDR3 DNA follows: TGCGCCAGCAGCTCGCAGGGCGGGGAGTACGAGCAGTACTTC. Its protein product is CASSSQGGEYEQYF.

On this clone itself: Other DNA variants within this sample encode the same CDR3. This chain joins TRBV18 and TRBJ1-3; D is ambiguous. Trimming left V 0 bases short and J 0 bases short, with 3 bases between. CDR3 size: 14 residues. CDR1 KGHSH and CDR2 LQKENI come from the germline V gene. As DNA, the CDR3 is TGTGCCAGCTCACCACCCCCCTCTGGAAACACCATATATTTT. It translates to CASSPPPSGNTIYF.

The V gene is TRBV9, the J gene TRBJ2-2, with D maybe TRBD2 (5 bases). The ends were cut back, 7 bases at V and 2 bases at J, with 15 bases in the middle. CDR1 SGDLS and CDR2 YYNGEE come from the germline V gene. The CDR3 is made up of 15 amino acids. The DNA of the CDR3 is TGTGCCAGCGGATTGGTGGGGAGAAACACCGGGGAGCTGTTTTTT. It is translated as CASGLVGRNTGELFF.

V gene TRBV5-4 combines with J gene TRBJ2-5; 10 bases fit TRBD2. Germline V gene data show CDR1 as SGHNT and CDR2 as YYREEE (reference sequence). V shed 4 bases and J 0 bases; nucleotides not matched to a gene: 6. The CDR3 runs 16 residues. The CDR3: CASSKSLAGDQETQYF. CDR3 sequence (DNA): TGTGCCAGCAGCAAATCCCTAGCGGGAGACCAAGAGACCCAGTACTTC.

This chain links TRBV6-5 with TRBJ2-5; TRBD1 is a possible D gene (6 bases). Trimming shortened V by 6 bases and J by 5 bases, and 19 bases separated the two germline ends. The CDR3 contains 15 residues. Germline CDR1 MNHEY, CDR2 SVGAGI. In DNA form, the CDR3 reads TGTGCCAGCAGATCTACCTCAGGGGTCGGTGAGACCCAGTACTTC. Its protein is CASRSTSGVGETQYF.

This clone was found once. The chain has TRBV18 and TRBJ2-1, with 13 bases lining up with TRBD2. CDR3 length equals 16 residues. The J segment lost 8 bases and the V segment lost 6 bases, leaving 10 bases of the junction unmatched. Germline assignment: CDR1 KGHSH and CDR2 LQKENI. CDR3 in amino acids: CASSLGLAGVLDEQFF. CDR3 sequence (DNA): TGTGCCAGCTCGCTTGGACTAGCGGGAGTCTTAGATGAGCAGTTCTTC. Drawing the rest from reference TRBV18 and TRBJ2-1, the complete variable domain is NAGVMQNPRHLVRRRGQEARLRCSPMKGHSHVYWYRQLPEEGLKFMVYLQKENIIDESGMPKERFSAEFPKEGPSILRIQQVVRGDSAAYFCASSLGLAGVLDEQFFGPGTRLTVL.